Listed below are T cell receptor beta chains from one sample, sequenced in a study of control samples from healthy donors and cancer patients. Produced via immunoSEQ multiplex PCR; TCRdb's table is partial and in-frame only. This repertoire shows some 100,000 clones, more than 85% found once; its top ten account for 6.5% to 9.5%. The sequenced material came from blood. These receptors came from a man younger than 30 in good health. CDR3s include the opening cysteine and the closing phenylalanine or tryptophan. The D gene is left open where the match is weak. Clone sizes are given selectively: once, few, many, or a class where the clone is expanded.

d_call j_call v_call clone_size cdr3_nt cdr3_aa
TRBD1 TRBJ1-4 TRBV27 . TGTGCCAGCAGTTTATTATCCCCACCCCCTTTCCGGGACAGGGAGACTGAAAAACTGTTTTTT CASSLLSPPPFRDRETEKLFF
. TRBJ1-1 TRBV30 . TGTGCTTATGGAGTTGGAACGCCGAAGAACACTGAAGCTTTCTTT CAYGVGTPKNTEAFF
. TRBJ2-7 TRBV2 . TGTGCCAGCATGGGACACTCCTACGAGCAGTACTTC CASMGHSYEQYF
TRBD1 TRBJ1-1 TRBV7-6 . TGTGCCAGCAGCGAGTACAGGGGGCCCACTGAAGCTTTCTTT CASSEYRGPTEAFF
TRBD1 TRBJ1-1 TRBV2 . TGTGCCAGCAGTAAACAGGGGAGGTTAACTGAAGCTTTCTTT CASSKQGRLTEAFF
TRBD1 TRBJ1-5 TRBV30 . TGTGCCTGGAGTGCGGGACAGGGTTTGAGGACCCAGCATTTT CAWSAGQGLRTQHF
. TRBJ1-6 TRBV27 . TGTGCCAGCAGTCAAGGAATGAAGTCCTATAATTCACCCCTCCACTTT CASSQGMKSYNSPLHF
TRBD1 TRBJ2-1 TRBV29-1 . TGCAGCGTTGACAATGGACAGGGAACTTACAATGAGCAGTTCTTC CSVDNGQGTYNEQFF
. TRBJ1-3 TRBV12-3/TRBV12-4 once TGTGCCAGCAGGTGGACAGAGGGAAACACCATATATTTT CASRWTEGNTIYF
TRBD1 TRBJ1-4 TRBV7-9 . TGTGCCAGCAGCTTGGGACAGGGGGCAGTCGGTGAAAAACTGTTTTTT CASSLGQGAVGEKLFF
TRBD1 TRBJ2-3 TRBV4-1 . TGCGCCAGCAGCCAAGATCCCCCTACAGGGGTCTACACAGATACGCAGTATTTT CASSQDPPTGVYTDTQYF